This T cell receptor (beta chain) comes out of a study of beta chain features in type 1 diabetes. General study findings and limits: A PCR bias possibly favoring shorter templates would apply equally to patients and controls. Whether HLA type affects TCRB rearrangement stayed undetermined in the present work. Researchers report that Type 1 diabetes patients had moderately but significantly shorter TCRB CDR3s across all four CD4+ subsets.

With regard to this clone: Its antigen remains unknown.

The CDR3 is 13 amino acids. Trimming at V came to 7 bases and at J to 7 bases, leaving 6 bases not matched to a gene. Germline CDR1 and CDR2: MNHNY and SVGAGI (reference sequence). The entirety of the isolated RNA underwent reverse transcription, so expressed TCRB transcripts were sequenced. Profiled with immunoSEQ multiplex PCR; TCRdb holds only in-frame clones, not every one. The sample lists almost 250,000 clones; 13% to 15% were seen once. The origin of this receptor is a woman in her forties in good health. This chain uses TRBV6-6 with TRBJ2-5, with TRBD1 matching over 10 bases. Sequencing was carried out using naive CD4+ T cells from blood. The chain's CDR3 is CASTTRTGGTQYF. In nucleotides, the CDR3 is TGTGCCAGCACTACCAGGACAGGGGGGACCCAGTACTTC.